A single sample gave rise to the 15 T cell receptor beta chains below, sequenced in a study of CD8+ T cells in alopecia areata. RNA extraction was followed by reverse transcription into cDNA, which acted as the sequencing template. Profiling relied on immunoSEQ multiplex PCR, and the TCRdb table lists in-frame clones only, not all of them. The sample includes tens of thousands of clones, about 60% of them seen just once. The sample consisted of NKG2D-high CD8+ T cells sorted from blood. Every receptor here comes from a human donor with alopecia areata.

The table lists this clone with a few counts. The CDR3 DNA is TGTGCCAGCATCTCGAGCGACGGGGGTCCCGATGGGGAGACCCAGTACTTC. This sequence encodes CASISSDGGPDGETQYF. The V gene is TRBV7-9, the J gene TRBJ2-5; TRBD2 might be the D (6 bases). From germline, CDR1 is SEHNR and CDR2 FQNEAQ (reference sequence). V was clipped by 7 bases and J by 5 bases, with 26 bases between them. The CDR3 extends over 17 amino acids.

This rearrangement joins TRBV7-9 to TRBJ2-7; weak D call: TRBD1 (6 bases). The V gene lost 5 bases and the J gene lost 1 base, with 18 bases spanning the gap. The germline gives CDR1 SEHNR, CDR2 FQNEAQ (reference sequence). CDR3 size: 16 residues. CDR3 sequence (DNA): TGTGCCAGCAGCGCGATATTGGGACACAATTCCTACGAGCAGTACTTC. Its protein is CASSAILGHNSYEQYF. Filled out from reference TRBV7-9 and TRBJ2-7, the complete variable domain reads DTGVSQNPRHKITKRGQNVTFRCDPISEHNRLYWYRQTLGQGPEFLTYFQNEAQLEKSRLLSDRFSAERPKGSFSTLEIQRTEQGDSAMYLCASSAILGHNSYEQYFGPGTRLTVT.

The chain is built from TRBV6-5 and TRBJ1-1; TRBD1 matches 8 bases. The V gene end was trimmed by 2 bases and the J gene end by 1 base; junction bases not matched to a gene: 3. Germline assignment: CDR1 MNHEY and CDR2 SVGAGI. This CDR3 region has 15 residues. CDR3 DNA: TGTGCCAGCAGTTACGGGGGGACAGGGAACACTGAAGCTTTCTTT. It codes for CASSYGGTGNTEAFF.

J is TRBJ2-3 and V is TRBV5-1; 7 positions agree with TRBD1. From germline, CDR1 is SGHRS and CDR2 YFSETQ. The CDR3 runs 16 residues. Trimming took 5 bases from V and 6 from J; bases not matched to a gene: 15. CDR3 protein: CASSLHFRGRSDTQYF. Written as DNA, the CDR3 is TGCGCCAGCAGTTTACACTTTAGGGGGCGGTCGGATACGCAGTATTTT.

The chain combines TRBV7-9 with TRBJ1-2; D is uncertain. There are 14 residues in the CDR3. The germline V gene encodes CDR1 SEHNR and CDR2 FQNEAQ (reference sequence). The V gene lost 5 bases and the J gene lost 1 base, with 11 bases spanning the gap. CDR3 DNA: TGTGCCAGCAGCCCTCATTTCCTTAACTATGGCTACACCTTC. It is translated as CASSPHFLNYGYTF. The full variable domain, rest sourced from reference TRBV7-9 and TRBJ1-2, is DTGVSQNPRHKITKRGQNVTFRCDPISEHNRLYWYRQTLGQGPEFLTYFQNEAQLEKSRLLSDRFSAERPKGSFSTLEIQRTEQGDSAMYLCASSPHFLNYGYTFGSGTRLTVV.

This clone has more than one count but fewer than ten. This chain uses TRBV7-9 with TRBJ1-1; D remains ambiguous. V was shortened by 2 bases and J by 2 bases, with 12 bases between the two germline ends. This CDR3 has 15 amino acids. CDR1 SEHNR and CDR2 FQNEAQ come from the germline V gene (reference sequence). The CDR3 DNA follows: TGTGCCAGCAGCTTATTCGGACGGGCCAACACTGAAGCTTTCTTT. This gives the protein CASSLFGRANTEAFF. Combining the CDR3 with reference TRBV7-9 and TRBJ1-1 gives the whole variable domain DTGVSQNPRHKITKRGQNVTFRCDPISEHNRLYWYRQTLGQGPEFLTYFQNEAQLEKSRLLSDRFSAERPKGSFSTLEIQRTEQGDSAMYLCASSLFGRANTEAFFGQGTRLTVV.

This clone came up a few times. V and J are TRBV29-1 and TRBJ2-7; 8 positions match TRBD1. Germline lookup yields CDR1 SQVTM and CDR2 ANQGSEA. The CDR3 is 15 residues long. With 2 bases clipped from V and 3 bases from J, the junction kept 9 bases outside the gene matches. The CDR3: CSVEYRTGIDYEQYF. For the CDR3, the DNA is TGCAGCGTTGAATACAGGACAGGGATTGACTACGAGCAGTACTTC.

This clone appeared a few times. The rearrangement uses TRBV29-1 and TRBJ1-2; maybe TRBD1 (5 bases). With 7 bases removed from V and 13 bases from J, the gap between germline ends came to 19 bases. In germline, CDR1 is SQVTM, CDR2 ANQGSEA. The CDR3 is 11 residues long. CDR3 protein: CSAPGGVGLTF. The CDR3 region has the DNA TGCAGCGCCCCGGGAGGGGTTGGGCTCACCTTC.

The CDR3 DNA is TGTGCTAGTGCGATGTTGGGACCCGGGTTCTACAATGAGCAGTTCTTC. Translated: CASAMLGPGFYNEQFF. The V call is TRBV12-5, the J call TRBJ2-1; D is tentatively TRBD1 or TRBD2 (5 bases each). CDR1 and CDR2 (germline): LGHNT, FRNRAP. V dropped 7 bases and J dropped 3 bases, with 19 bases sitting between them. The CDR3 spans 16 residues.

The gene calls are TRBV13 and TRBJ2-3; D unresolved. Germline V CDR1 and CDR2: PRHDT, FYEKMQ (reference sequence). CDR3 length: 13 amino acids. V was trimmed by 5 bases and J by 4 bases, leaving 10 bases between them. The CDR3 DNA follows: TGTGCCAGCAGCCTCGAGCACGCAGATACGCAGTATTTT. Its translation: CASSLEHADTQYF.

The chain has TRBV4-3 and TRBJ2-2, with 13 nucleotides matching TRBD2. The CDR3 contains 18 residues. Germline-derived CDR1 and CDR2 are LGHNA and YSLEER. Losses at the gene ends were 3 bases for V and 3 bases for J; bases not matched to a gene: 7. The CDR3 reads CASSQELAGGPYTGELFF. CDR3 in DNA: TGCGCCAGCAGCCAGGAACTAGCGGGAGGGCCGTACACCGGGGAGCTGTTTTTT.

The sample holds a few counts of this clone. The gene calls are TRBV29-1 and TRBJ1-1; D is possibly TRBD1 (5 bases). The CDR3 runs 13 residues. The V and J ends lost 4 bases and 5 bases respectively, with 14 bases between them. Germline assignment: CDR1 SQVTM and CDR2 ANQGSEA. The CDR3 loop is CSVAGDGGTEAFF. The CDR3 bases are TGCAGCGTTGCCGGGGACGGGGGTACTGAAGCTTTCTTT. Together with reference TRBV29-1 and TRBJ1-1, the CDR3 gives the full variable domain: SAVISQKPSRDICQRGTSLTIQCQVDSQVTMMFWYRQQPGQSLTLIATANQGSEATYESGFVIDKFPISRPNLTFSTLTVSNMSPEDSSIYLCSVAGDGGTEAFFGQGTRLTVV.

This clone was picked up many times. Different DNA sequences within this sample yield the same CDR3. V and J are TRBV19 and TRBJ2-3; D may be TRBD1 (6 bases). The CDR3 has 14 amino acids. Germline lookup yields CDR1 LNHDA and CDR2 SQIVND (reference sequence). The V end was cut by 1 base, the J end by 1 base, with 6 bases between. In nucleotides, the CDR3 is TGTGCCAGTAGTATAGGGACAGGCACAGATACGCAGTATTTT. It specifies CASSIGTGTDTQYF.

This chain connects TRBV10-2 to TRBJ2-3; the D is unclear. Germline lookup yields CDR1 WSHSY and CDR2 SAAADI. The CDR3 covers 14 residues. V lost 0 bases and J lost 4, with 8 bases in between. CDR3 bases: TGCGCCAGCAGTGAGTCGAGACCGCCAGATACGCAGTATTTT. Its protein is CASSESRPPDTQYF.

This clone was counted only a few times. V gene TRBV4-1 combines with J gene TRBJ2-7, with 8 bases aligning to TRBD2. Trimming cost V 4 bases and J 0 bases; bases outside gene matches: 8. CDR3 length: 16 residues. Per germline, CDR1 MGHRA and CDR2 YSYEKL. DNA for the CDR3: TGCGCCAGCAGCCCCTTCGGGGGGGGCAGCTCCTACGAGCAGTACTTC. As protein: CASSPFGGGSSYEQYF.